Each of the 19 T cell receptor beta chains below was sequenced from the same sample in a study of long-term antiretroviral therapy in people with HIV. At survey level, the immunoSEQ assay was run in its v3.0 version. Repertoires were generated with immunoSEQ multiplex PCR, while TCRdb's copy carries only in-frame clones and drops some. The sample includes 20,000 to 25,000 clones, approximately 86% of them seen just once. The source was unsorted PBMCs, collected about 2.4 years after starting antiretroviral therapy. The receptors originated from a man aged 40-55 years with HIV.

This rearrangement joins TRBV5-1 to TRBJ2-3, with D perhaps matching TRBD2 (5 bases). In germline, CDR1 is SGHRS, CDR2 YFSETQ. V shed 0 bases and J shed 1 base, with 12 bases lying between them. This CDR3 comprises 16 residues. The CDR3 spells CASSLEIAGRTDTQYF. The CDR3 DNA reads TGCGCCAGCAGCTTGGAGATCGCGGGTCGCACAGATACGCAGTATTTT.

The chain's CDR3 is CASSLLWGNEQFF. In DNA form, the CDR3 reads TGTGCCAGCAGCCTACTCTGGGGGAATGAGCAGTTCTTC. This chain joins TRBV6-5 and TRBJ2-1; D tentatively reads TRBD1 or TRBD2 (5 bases each). The CDR3 loop spans 13 amino acids. The germline V and J ends were trimmed by 6 bases and 7 bases, with 13 bases remaining between them. Germline CDR1 MNHEY, CDR2 SVGAGI.

The chain employs TRBV15 and TRBJ2-7; 10 bases are a match to TRBD1. J gave up 3 bases and V 7 bases, and 6 bases lay outside the gene matches. The CDR3 loop spans 14 amino acids. Germline V gives CDR1 LNHNV, CDR2 YYDKDF (reference sequence). The CDR3 sequence: CATTAGDRGYEQYF. The CDR3 DNA follows: TGTGCCACCACCGCGGGGGACAGGGGCTACGAGCAGTACTTC.

The V call is TRBV25-1, the J call TRBJ1-1; perhaps TRBD1 as D (5 bases). Trimming stripped 3 bases from V and 5 bases from J, with 19 bases between. This CDR3 comprises 16 residues. Per germline, CDR1 MGHDK and CDR2 SYGVNS. The CDR3 DNA reads TGTGCCAGCAGTGAGACGGTTCAGGGTGCGGTAACTGAAGCTTTCTTT. Its translation: CASSETVQGAVTEAFF.

CDR3 DNA: TGTGCCAGCAGCCCCGGACTAGCGGGAAACACCGGGGAGCTGTTTTTT. This gives the protein CASSPGLAGNTGELFF. The chain uses TRBV5-4 and TRBJ2-2, with 12 bases that match TRBD2. The CDR3 is 16 amino acids. Germline values: CDR1 SGHNT, CDR2 YYREEE (reference sequence). Unmatched junction bases numbered 3, after V lost 4 bases and J lost 2 bases.

This clone was counted a single time. The J gene is TRBJ2-7, the V gene TRBV6-5, with D perhaps given as TRBD1 or TRBD2 (5 bases each). Trimming shortened V by 5 bases and J by 4 bases, and 15 bases separated the two germline ends. The germline V gene encodes CDR1 MNHEY and CDR2 SVGAGI. The CDR3 has 14 residues. Written as DNA, the CDR3 is TGTGCCAGCAGTAATTGGGACCAGAAATACGAGCAGTACTTC. Its translation: CASSNWDQKYEQYF.

V gene TRBV5-1 combines with J gene TRBJ2-2; 9 bases match TRBD1. Per the germline V gene, CDR1 is SGHRS and CDR2 is YFSETQ. Trimming took 0 bases from V and 1 from J; bases not matched to a gene: 7. The CDR3 runs to 18 residues. The CDR3 loop is CASSLEGTGSQNTGELFF. DNA of the CDR3: TGCGCCAGCAGCTTGGAGGGGACAGGGTCCCAGAACACCGGGGAGCTGTTTTTT.

This clone was counted only a few times. The gene calls are TRBV2 and TRBJ2-7; a weak D match, TRBD1 (6 bases). The CDR3 loop spans 13 amino acids. The ends were cut back, 5 bases at V and 2 bases at J, with 10 bases in the middle. In germline, CDR1 is SNHLY, CDR2 FYNNEI. The DNA for the CDR3 is TGTGCCAGCAGTCCCGGGACACCCTACGAGCAGTACTTC. Encoded protein: CASSPGTPYEQYF.

The count of this clone is one. The V gene is TRBV2, the J gene TRBJ1-3; D is undetermined. This CDR3 comprises 13 residues. Germline V gives CDR1 SNHLY, CDR2 FYNNEI. The V gene lost 5 bases and the J gene lost 3 bases, with 8 bases spanning the gap. The CDR3 loop is CASSFSGGNTIYF. DNA of the CDR3: TGTGCCAGCAGTTTCTCCGGTGGAAACACCATATATTTT.

This clone is judged large. V usage is TRBV28 and J usage is TRBJ2-1; a weak D match, TRBD1 (5 bases). Trimming took 2 bases from V and 8 from J, leaving 10 bases between them. CDR3 length equals 13 residues. The germline V gene encodes CDR1 MDHEN and CDR2 SYDVKM. Here the CDR3 DNA reads TGTGCCAGCAGTTTAGGGGCGAAAGATGAGCAGTTCTTC. This translates into CASSLGAKDEQFF.

This clone was observed once. The V gene is TRBV27, the J gene TRBJ1-1; TRBD1 matches 8 bases. The germline V gene encodes CDR1 MNHEY and CDR2 SMNVEV (reference sequence). With V trimmed by 1 base and J by 4 bases, 5 bases remained unmatched. The CDR3 is 15 residues long. The DNA of the CDR3 is TGTGCCAGCAGTTTATTGACAGGGGTCGGCACTGAAGCTTTCTTT. Protein product: CASSLLTGVGTEAFF.

This clone was seen more than once but under ten times. The chain joins TRBV18 to TRBJ1-1; a possible D gene is TRBD1 (5 bases). V was clipped by 7 bases and J by 1 base, with 10 bases between them. The CDR3 is 13 residues long. Germline values: CDR1 KGHSH, CDR2 LQKENI. The CDR3 DNA reads as TGTGCCAGCTTGGGACGAAGGAACACTGAAGCTTTCTTT. This gives the protein CASLGRRNTEAFF.

The gene calls are TRBV5-1 and TRBJ2-5; tentatively, D is TRBD2 (5 bases). The CDR3 runs 14 residues. Germline V lookup: CDR1 SGHRS, CDR2 YFSETQ. Trimming shortened V by 5 bases and J by 5 bases, and 16 bases separated the two germline ends. The CDR3 sequence: CASSTGMWPETQYF. CDR3 DNA sequence: TGCGCCAGCAGTACGGGGATGTGGCCGGAGACCCAGTACTTC.

The CDR3 nucleotides are TGTGCCAGCAGTCCAGGGGGCATTGGTTCACCCCTCCACTTT. This codes for CASSPGGIGSPLHF. The V call is TRBV6-6, the J call TRBJ1-6, with 8 bases fitting TRBD1. Losses at the gene ends were 5 bases for V and 9 bases for J; bases not matched to a gene: 6. The CDR3 spans 14 residues. From germline, CDR1 is MNHNY and CDR2 SVGAGI (reference sequence).

The chain carries TRBV28 and TRBJ2-5; 7 bases are shared with TRBD1. Trimming at V came to 4 bases and at J to 8 bases, leaving 7 bases not matched to a gene. This CDR3 is built from 13 residues. The V gene's germline CDR1 is MDHEN and CDR2 SYDVKM. The CDR3 protein is CASSSRQGVTQYF. The DNA of the CDR3 is TGTGCCAGCAGTTCGAGACAGGGTGTAACCCAGTACTTC.

This clone has a handful of counts. The rearrangement joins TRBV5-1 to TRBJ2-7; 7 nucleotides line up with TRBD1. The V segment lost 0 bases and the J segment 4 bases; nucleotides outside the gene matches: 10. This CDR3 has 16 residues. CDR1 and CDR2 (germline): SGHRS, YFSETQ. As DNA, the CDR3 is TGCGCCAGCAGCTTGGATGTTGGGACAGACTTGTACGAGCAGTACTTC. Translation gives CASSLDVGTDLYEQYF.

This clone showed up just a few times. The V call is TRBV5-4, the J call TRBJ1-4, with a weak D call TRBD1 (5 bases). Germline CDR1 is SGHNT and CDR2 is YYREEE (reference sequence). The CDR3 totals 15 residues. V lost 0 bases, J lost 6 bases, and 12 bases lay in between. The CDR3 DNA follows: TGTGCCAGCAGCTTGGTCCCGGGGGAAGATGAAAAACTGTTTTTT. This encodes CASSLVPGEDEKLFF.

This clone was picked up a small number of times. The CDR3 DNA follows: TGTGCCAGCTCACCCCTAGGCAACGAGCAGTTCTTC. It specifies CASSPLGNEQFF. The chain combines TRBV18 with TRBJ2-1; the D is unclear. The CDR3 consists of 12 residues. CDR1 and CDR2 (germline): KGHSH, LQKENI. V was trimmed by 3 bases and J by 10 bases, leaving 10 bases between them.

The chain joins TRBV27 to TRBJ2-3, with 11 positions matching TRBD2. The CDR3 has 17 amino acids. Losses at the gene ends were 5 bases for V and 2 bases for J; bases not matched to a gene: 9. Germline assignment: CDR1 MNHEY and CDR2 SMNVEV (reference sequence). CDR3 DNA: TGTGCCAGCAGTCCCGGGACTAGCGGAACATTCACAGATACGCAGTATTTT. Encoded protein: CASSPGTSGTFTDTQYF.